The 25 T cell receptor beta chains below come from one sample, sequenced in a study of T-cell memory formation after mild COVID-19. One entry per CDR3 protein, called by TCRdb with MiXCR from the 5' RACE reads. In the table there are approximately 82,000 distinct CDR3 sequences, about 13% of which are singletons. Sequencing used PBMCs or a T cell subset sorted from them (not recorded which). The source is a man aged 18-30 years who had mild COVID-19 (a few samples of this study predate the infection). Cell type and time point are not known.

The chain recombines TRBV2 with TRBJ2-3; D not certain. Germline assignment: CDR1 SNHLY and CDR2 FYNNEI. The V end lost 7 bases, the J end lost 2 bases, and 10 bases lay between the germline ends. The CDR3 covers 13 residues. The CDR3 DNA sequence: TGTGCCAGCATGGAAAGATTCACAGATACGCAGTATTTT. It is translated as CASMERFTDTQYF.

This clonotype appeared many times. The gene calls are TRBV20-1 and TRBJ2-5; 9 nucleotides match TRBD1. J gave up 4 bases and V 1 base, and 4 bases lay outside the gene matches. This CDR3 contains 14 residues. CDR1 DFQATT and CDR2 SNEGSKA come from the germline V gene (reference sequence). The CDR3 DNA sequence: TGCAGTGCTAGAGGGGGACAGGGACTAGAGACCCAGTACTTC. It translates to CSARGGQGLETQYF.

This clonotype was seen more than once but under ten times. The chain uses TRBV7-6 and TRBJ1-2; D is uncertain. The CDR3 has 13 residues. Germline-derived CDR1 and CDR2 are SGHVS and FNYEAQ. Trimming left V 2 bases short and J 8 bases short, with 12 bases between. CDR3 in DNA: TGTGCCAGCAGCTTATCAGGCAATGAGGGCTACACCTTC. As protein: CASSLSGNEGYTF.

V usage is TRBV7-2 and J usage is TRBJ2-3; 10 bases agree with TRBD2. The V gene's germline CDR1 is SGHTA and CDR2 FQGNSA. This CDR3 region has 15 residues. J lost 1 base, V lost 5 bases, and 3 bases had no gene match. CDR3 region: CASSKGTSGTDTQYF. CDR3 bases: TGTGCCAGCAGCAAAGGGACTAGCGGCACAGATACGCAGTATTTT.

This clonotype came up a few times. The V and J genes are TRBV6-2 or TRBV6-3 and TRBJ2-3, with D perhaps TRBD2 (6 bases). Trimming cost V 0 bases and J 2 bases, with 12 bases left between them. The CDR3 covers 16 residues. CDR1 is MNHEY and CDR2 is SVGEGT in the germline V gene. CDR3 in DNA: TGTGCCAGCAGTTACTCGGCTAGCGAGCTCACAGATACGCAGTATTTT. It is translated as CASSYSASELTDTQYF.

This clonotype was recorded many times. The chain recombines TRBV29-1 with TRBJ2-2; D gene ambiguous. Germline V lookup: CDR1 SQVTM, CDR2 ANQGSEA. The ends were cut back, 0 bases at V and 7 bases at J, with 6 bases in the middle. The CDR3 is made up of 12 amino acids. The CDR3 sequence is CSVEDRVGELFF. The CDR3 DNA reads as TGCAGCGTTGAAGATCGCGTCGGGGAGCTGTTTTTT.

This clonotype showed up just a few times. This chain joins TRBV7-6 and TRBJ2-7; 9 positions match TRBD2. This CDR3 has 19 residues. Unmatched junction bases numbered 22, after V lost 1 base and J lost 9 bases. Germline CDR1 reads SGHVS; CDR2 reads FNYEAQ. DNA for the CDR3: TGTGCCAGCAGCTTAGGTCGGGCTAGCGGGGCCCCCCCCCCACGAGGGCAGTACTTC. Amino acids: CASSLGRASGAPPPRGQYF.

In its sample, this clonotype was seen a few times. CDR3 sequence: CASRRTSLYNEQFF. As DNA, the CDR3 is TGTGCCAGCAGGCGGACTAGCTTGTACAATGAGCAGTTCTTC. The genes are TRBV3-1 and TRBJ2-1; 8 bases fit TRBD2. The CDR3 loop spans 14 amino acids. V lost 6 bases, J lost 4 bases, and 5 bases stayed unmatched. CDR1 LGHDT and CDR2 YNNKEL come from the germline V gene (reference sequence).

This clonotype has only a few counts. The CDR3 reads CASSLDPGTGGSYNEQFF. The DNA of the CDR3 is TGTGCCAGCAGCTTAGATCCGGGGACAGGTGGATCCTACAATGAGCAGTTCTTC. This sequence joins TRBV11-2 and TRBJ2-1, with 8 bases that match TRBD1. Germline V gene sequence: CDR1 SGHAT, CDR2 FQNNGV. The CDR3 contains 18 residues. V was pared by 0 bases and J by 1 base, with 8 bases of the junction left unmatched.

This clonotype was picked up a small number of times. The chain couples TRBV20-1 to TRBJ2-7; D uncertain. The CDR3 covers 13 residues. V lost 4 bases to trimming and J lost 3 bases, with 13 bases between them. The germline CDR1 and CDR2 sequences are DFQATT and SNEGSKA (reference sequence). The CDR3 coding sequence is TGCAGTGCTACGGGCGGCAGCCACTACGAGCAGTACGTC. Translating it yields CSATGGSHYEQYV.

This clonotype appeared a few times. The genes are TRBV30 and TRBJ2-1; D is unclear. Germline V CDR1 and CDR2: GTSNPN, SVGIG (reference sequence). V lost 1 base and J lost 8, with 9 bases in between. This CDR3 has 12 amino acids. This CDR3 reads CAWSAEDDEQFF. CDR3 DNA: TGTGCCTGGAGTGCAGAGGACGATGAGCAGTTCTTC.

This clonotype was counted only a few times. The chain recombines TRBV5-1 with TRBJ1-1; D gene ambiguous. The V end was cut by 0 bases, the J end by 1 base, with 10 bases between. In germline, CDR1 is SGHRS, CDR2 YFSETQ. CDR3 length equals 15 residues. CDR3 region: CASSLAARANTEAFF. Here the CDR3 DNA reads TGCGCCAGCAGCTTGGCCGCCCGAGCGAACACTGAAGCTTTCTTT. The full variable domain, completed using reference TRBV5-1 and TRBJ1-1, is KAGVTQTPRYLIKTRGQQVTLSCSPISGHRSVSWYQQTPGQGLQFLFEYFSETQRNKGNFPGRFSGRQFSNSRSEMNVSTLELGDSALYLCASSLAARANTEAFFGQGTRLTVV.

The chain recombines TRBV27 with TRBJ2-2, with D perhaps assigned TRBD1 or TRBD2 (5 bases each). V was cut by 7 bases and J by 6 bases, with 21 bases left in between. The germline gives CDR1 MNHEY, CDR2 SMNVEV (reference sequence). The CDR3 length is 16 residues. CDR3 sequence: CASIPLGHGDAGELFF. CDR3 bases: TGTGCCAGCATCCCCCTCGGGCATGGGGACGCCGGGGAGCTGTTTTTT.

This clonotype was counted only a few times. The chain uses TRBV28 and TRBJ2-5; 7 nucleotides align to TRBD1. V shed 4 bases, J shed 4 bases, and the junction held 6 bases outside the gene matches. CDR3 length: 14 residues. Per germline, CDR1 MDHEN and CDR2 SYDVKM. DNA of the CDR3: TGTGCCAGCAGTTCCAGAGACAGGGCAGAGACCCAGTACTTC. It specifies CASSSRDRAETQYF.

This sequence joins TRBV11-2 and TRBJ2-5, with TRBD2 as a possible D gene (5 bases). CDR3 size: 15 residues. Trimming took off 0 bases at V and 2 bases at J, with 10 bases between the two ends. Per germline, CDR1 SGHAT and CDR2 FQNNGV. As DNA, the CDR3 is TGTGCCAGCAGCTTAGACGCTAGCCGTCAAGAGACCCAGTACTTC. It specifies CASSLDASRQETQYF.

V gene TRBV5-5 combines with J gene TRBJ2-7, with D tentatively TRBD1 (5 bases). Germline CDR1 is SGHKS and CDR2 is YYEKEE (reference sequence). The CDR3 runs to 12 residues. Trimming took 4 bases from V and 6 from J, leaving 11 bases between them. The CDR3 protein is CASSLDRGEQYV. The DNA for the CDR3 is TGTGCCAGCAGCCTGGATAGGGGCGAGCAGTACGTC.

In its sample, this clonotype was seen many times. The chain carries TRBV7-9 and TRBJ1-5; D is unresolved. The CDR3 totals 14 residues. V was cut by 3 bases and J by 3 bases, with 9 bases left in between. Germline assignment: CDR1 SEHNR and CDR2 FQNEAQ (reference sequence). The CDR3 is CASSFSDTNQPQHF. The CDR3 bases are TGTGCCAGCAGCTTTAGTGACACCAATCAGCCCCAGCATTTT.

This clonotype showed up just a few times. This chain links TRBV4-3 with TRBJ2-2; D call uncertain. The V end was cut by 2 bases, the J end by 7 bases, with 14 bases between. Germline lookup yields CDR1 LGHNA and CDR2 YSLEER. The CDR3 has 15 amino acids. The CDR3 nucleotides are TGCGCCAGCAGCCAAAGCGACGCCGGGCACGGGGAGCTGTTTTTT. Translating it yields CASSQSDAGHGELFF.

V gene TRBV6-5 combines with J gene TRBJ2-3; unclear D gene. The CDR3 has 12 residues. In germline, CDR1 is MNHEY, CDR2 SVGAGI. V lost 8 bases and J 3 bases, leaving 9 bases between the germline ends. The CDR3 protein is CASVGGTDTQYF. For the CDR3, the DNA is TGTGCCAGCGTGGGTGGTACAGATACGCAGTATTTT.

The rearrangement joins TRBV9 to TRBJ2-7; D possibly corresponds to TRBD1 (6 bases). The CDR3 sequence is 14 residues long. Deletions cut 0 bases from V and 3 bases from J, with 10 bases between. The germline V gene has CDR1 SGDLS and CDR2 YYNGEE. The CDR3 protein is CASSVEDRIYEQYF. In DNA form, the CDR3 reads TGTGCCAGCAGCGTAGAAGACAGGATCTACGAGCAGTACTTC.

This clonotype showed up just a few times. The rearrangement uses TRBV7-9 and TRBJ2-3; D is possibly TRBD2 (6 bases). Germline CDR1 is SEHNR and CDR2 is FQNEAQ (reference sequence). The CDR3 has 14 residues. V dropped 0 bases and J dropped 7 bases, with 11 bases sitting between them. DNA of the CDR3: TGTGCCAGCAGCTTAGCTGGGGGGACGCATACGCAGTATTTT. Protein product: CASSLAGGTHTQYF.

This clonotype has only a few counts. The V call is TRBV4-3, the J call TRBJ2-7; the D is unclear. The germline CDR1 and CDR2 sequences are LGHNA and YSLEER. There are 15 residues in the CDR3. Trimming pared 0 bases from V and 1 base from J, leaving 10 bases between. CDR3 sequence reads: CASSQDRMGSYEQYF. The CDR3 bases are TGCGCCAGCAGCCAAGATCGAATGGGGTCCTACGAGCAGTACTTC.

The chain combines TRBV10-2 with TRBJ2-5, with D possibly matching TRBD2 (7 bases). The V gene lost 4 bases and the J gene lost 9 bases, with 18 bases spanning the gap. The germline V gene encodes CDR1 WSHSY and CDR2 SAAADI. CDR3 length: 14 amino acids. In DNA, the CDR3 is TGCGCCAGCAGTGCGGGGGGCTCCGGTCAGTCCCAGTACTTC. Amino acids: CASSAGGSGQSQYF.

The V and J genes are TRBV3-1 and TRBJ2-5; 7 positions match TRBD1. In germline, CDR1 is LGHDT, CDR2 YNNKEL (reference sequence). The CDR3 contains 13 residues. The ends lost 6 bases at V and 5 bases at J; junction bases unmatched: 6. The CDR3 here is CASRPQGLETQYF. CDR3 in DNA: TGTGCCAGCAGGCCACAGGGGTTGGAGACCCAGTACTTC.

This clonotype was seen a handful of times. The V and J genes are TRBV5-6 and TRBJ2-1; TRBD1 might be the D (6 bases). The V end lost 0 bases, the J end lost 4 bases, and 20 bases lay between the germline ends. Germline V gene sequence: CDR1 SGHDT, CDR2 YYEEEE. CDR3 length: 18 amino acids. In DNA form, the CDR3 reads TGTGCCAGCAGCTTGGAGGCGCTTAGCGACAGGCTATACAATGAGCAGTTCTTC. Translating it yields CASSLEALSDRLYNEQFF.